The 24 T cell receptor beta chains presented below share a single source sample, sequenced in a study of chemoradiotherapy in HPV16-positive cancers. TCRdb keeps only in-frame clones here, not all; method: immunoSEQ multiplex PCR. The table records 30,000 to 45,000 clones, around 80% of them present only once. Sequencing was performed on blood, taken from a patient who underwent chemoradiotherapy. The receptors were sampled from a human donor with HPV-associated anogenital cancer.

The chain carries TRBV9 and TRBJ2-3; D is undetermined. V lost 4 bases and J 1 base, leaving 13 bases between the germline ends. Per the germline V gene, CDR1 is SGDLS and CDR2 is YYNGEE. The CDR3 is 15 residues long. CDR3 coding DNA: TGTGCCAGCAGCCCACATTACGACCGCACAGATACGCAGTATTTT. This encodes CASSPHYDRTDTQYF.

This clone was seen more than once but under ten times. The V gene is TRBV11-3, the J gene TRBJ2-2; 8 bases line up with TRBD1. V was pared by 1 base and J by 6 bases, with 7 bases of the junction left unmatched. This CDR3 is built from 16 residues. Looked up from germline, CDR1 is SGHNT and CDR2 is YENEEA. The CDR3 region has the DNA TGTGCCAGCAGCTTAGCAGGACAGGGTTTCGCCGGGGAGCTGTTTTTT. Its protein product is CASSLAGQGFAGELFF.

The chain links TRBV10-2 to TRBJ2-1; D is possibly TRBD2 (5 bases). The CDR3 is 13 amino acids. V lost 5 bases and J lost 11, with 16 bases in between. Looked up from germline, CDR1 is WSHSY and CDR2 is SAAADI. CDR3 protein: CASSPDTLGKQFF. The CDR3 DNA is TGCGCCAGCAGTCCTGACACCCTCGGGAAGCAGTTCTTC.

V usage is TRBV5-1 and J usage is TRBJ2-2, with 7 positions matching TRBD1. This CDR3 spans 15 amino acids. Germline V gives CDR1 SGHRS, CDR2 YFSETQ. Trimming removed 3 bases from V and 2 bases from J; junction bases left unmatched: 4. CDR3 loop: CASSSQGLNTGELFF. The CDR3 DNA is TGCGCCAGCAGCTCACAGGGGTTAAACACCGGGGAGCTGTTTTTT.

The chain joins TRBV30 to TRBJ2-2; D may be TRBD1 (5 bases). The CDR3 runs to 14 residues. Germline loops: CDR1 GTSNPN, CDR2 SVGIG (reference sequence). V was pared by 4 bases and J by 1 base, with 10 bases between. This CDR3 reads CAWIGQGNTGELFF. The CDR3 DNA is TGTGCCTGGATTGGGCAGGGGAACACCGGGGAGCTGTTTTTT.

V gene TRBV9 combines with J gene TRBJ1-6; D gene ambiguous. The CDR3 consists of 13 residues. From germline, CDR1 is SGDLS and CDR2 YYNGEE. Trimming stripped 0 bases from V and 9 bases from J, with 7 bases between. CDR3 sequence (DNA): TGTGCCAGCAGCGTAGGAGACTTTTCACCCCTCCACTTT. Residues: CASSVGDFSPLHF.

The gene calls are TRBV27 and TRBJ2-3; 7 bases match TRBD1. The CDR3 loop spans 11 amino acids. J lost 13 bases, V lost 5 bases, and 6 bases had no gene match. The germline gives CDR1 MNHEY, CDR2 SMNVEV (reference sequence). The CDR3 region is CASSRYDREYF. DNA of the CDR3: TGTGCCAGCAGTAGATACGACAGGGAGTATTTT.

The chain employs TRBV15 and TRBJ1-5, with D uncertain. Deletions cut 0 bases from V and 7 bases from J, with 4 bases between. The CDR3 is 12 amino acids. Germline V lookup: CDR1 LNHNV, CDR2 YYDKDF (reference sequence). The CDR3 coding sequence is TGTGCCACCAGCAGAGATACCCAGCCCCAGCATTTT. It translates to CATSRDTQPQHF.

This clone was counted a few times. The J gene is TRBJ2-7, the V gene TRBV11-3; unclear D gene. The CDR3 runs to 13 residues. Germline V CDR1 and CDR2: SGHNT, YENEEA. Deletions cut 8 bases from V and 3 bases from J, with 14 bases between. In nucleotides, the CDR3 is TGTGCCAGCTCAGCTGGGAACCACTACGAGCAGTACTTC. Amino acid sequence: CASSAGNHYEQYF.

The gene calls are TRBV2 and TRBJ1-5; 11 bases line up with TRBD1. Germline V lookup: CDR1 SNHLY, CDR2 FYNNEI. CDR3 size: 14 residues. Germline trimming cut 4 bases from V and 5 bases from J; bases unmatched to any gene: 1. CDR3 protein: CASSGTGGDQPQHF. Here the CDR3 DNA reads TGTGCCAGCAGTGGGACAGGGGGCGATCAGCCCCAGCATTTT.

The gene calls are TRBV4-3 and TRBJ2-5; weak D call: TRBD2 (6 bases). Trimming shortened V by 3 bases and J by 5 bases, and 16 bases separated the two germline ends. CDR3 length equals 15 residues. Germline values: CDR1 LGHNA, CDR2 YSLEER. CDR3 sequence: CASSHQTRGAETQYF. The CDR3 nucleotides read TGCGCCAGCAGCCACCAGACTAGGGGCGCGGAGACCCAGTACTTC.

The rearrangement links TRBV4-3 to TRBJ1-1; TRBD1 matches 8 bases. The CDR3 loop spans 15 amino acids. Trimming at V came to 0 bases and at J to 5 bases, leaving 5 bases not matched to a gene. Germline CDR1 and CDR2: LGHNA and YSLEER. CDR3 DNA: TGCGCCAGCAGCCAAGAGCAGGGGGCGAAAACTGAAGCTTTCTTT. Encoded protein: CASSQEQGAKTEAFF.

This chain connects TRBV4-3 to TRBJ2-1, with TRBD2 matching over 8 bases. The CDR3 is 16 residues long. After removal of 0 bases from V and 5 bases from J, the junction contained 6 bases not matched to a gene. CDR1 and CDR2 from the germline V gene are LGHNA and YSLEER. CDR3 sequence: CASSQDAGGGHNEQFF. CDR3 sequence (DNA): TGCGCCAGCAGCCAAGACGCGGGGGGCGGTCACAATGAGCAGTTCTTC.

The chain carries TRBV7-9 and TRBJ1-3; 7 bases are a match to TRBD1. The CDR3 totals 15 residues. The germline V gene has CDR1 SEHNR and CDR2 FQNEAQ (reference sequence). V lost 5 bases to trimming and J lost 2 bases; unmatched junction nucleotides: 6. CDR3 sequence reads: CASSAQQGPGNTIYF. The CDR3 DNA follows: TGTGCCAGCAGCGCCCAACAGGGGCCTGGAAACACCATATATTTT.

The chain joins TRBV7-9 to TRBJ2-5; no clear D. Gene TRBJ2-7 matches the end of the DNA better, so the J call may be wrong. This CDR3 is 15 amino acids long. The V gene's germline CDR1 is SEHNR and CDR2 FQNEAQ (reference sequence). This CDR3 is CASSLSAYPRYEQYF. CDR3 DNA: TGTGCCAGCAGCTTATCTGCTTATCCTAGGTACGAGCAGTACTTC.

On this clone: The junction departs from the called germline gene at one end, perhaps through a read error. The chain links TRBV19 to TRBJ2-1; D remains ambiguous. Germline V gene data show CDR1 as LNHDA and CDR2 as SQIVND (reference sequence). The CDR3 runs to 13 residues. The CDR3 bases are TGTGCCTGTAGGCGGCCCCCTGGGATTGAGCAGTTCTTC. Protein sequence: CACRRPPGIEQFF.

The genes are TRBV6-1 and TRBJ1-2; D is undetermined. The CDR3 sequence is 14 residues long. Trimming shortened V by 3 bases and J by 5 bases, and 13 bases separated the two germline ends. The germline V gene has CDR1 MNHNS and CDR2 SASEGT. The CDR3 loop reads CASSENRERYGYTF. The CDR3 DNA reads as TGTGCCAGCAGTGAGAATCGGGAAAGGTATGGCTACACCTTC.

The chain has TRBV5-1 and TRBJ2-3; 10 bases agree with TRBD2. The germline V gene has CDR1 SGHRS and CDR2 YFSETQ. This CDR3 is built from 16 residues. V lost 5 bases, J lost 3 bases, and 9 bases stayed unmatched. The CDR3 DNA follows: TGCGCCAGCAGAGGCGGTACTAGCGGGGCGACAGATACGCAGTATTTT. Its protein product is CASRGGTSGATDTQYF.

The rearrangement links TRBV9 to TRBJ2-5; possible D gene TRBD2, 5 bases. This CDR3 has 13 residues. The V and J ends lost 4 bases and 1 base respectively, with 8 bases between them. Germline V gives CDR1 SGDLS, CDR2 YYNGEE. The CDR3 reads CASSISGQETQYF. The CDR3 DNA reads TGTGCCAGCAGCATCAGCGGCCAAGAGACCCAGTACTTC.

V and J are TRBV5-1 and TRBJ2-7; maybe TRBD1 (6 bases). Trimming pared 2 bases from V and 2 bases from J, leaving 11 bases between. The CDR3 sequence is 14 residues long. CDR1 SGHRS and CDR2 YFSETQ come from the germline V gene. Here the CDR3 DNA reads TGCGCCAGCAGCTTACAGGGTTTTACCTACGAGCAGTACTTC. As protein: CASSLQGFTYEQYF. The variable domain in full, with the rest retrieved from reference TRBV5-1 and TRBJ2-7, is KAGVTQTPRYLIKTRGQQVTLSCSPISGHRSVSWYQQTPGQGLQFLFEYFSETQRNKGNFPGRFSGRQFSNSRSEMNVSTLELGDSALYLCASSLQGFTYEQYFGPGTRLTVT.

This chain links TRBV11-2 with TRBJ2-2; 8 bases map to TRBD2. Germline V gene data show CDR1 as SGHAT and CDR2 as FQNNGV. The CDR3 loop spans 14 amino acids. The J segment lost 6 bases and the V segment lost 5 bases, leaving 5 bases of the junction unmatched. The CDR3 sequence: CASSLGLASGELFF. The DNA for the CDR3 is TGTGCCAGCAGCCTCGGACTAGCCTCCGGGGAGCTGTTTTTT.

The chain uses TRBV15 and TRBJ2-1, with D hard to call. CDR1 LNHNV and CDR2 YYDKDF come from the germline V gene (reference sequence). This CDR3 comprises 14 residues. Trimming took 0 bases from V and 15 from J, leaving 18 bases between them. CDR3 in DNA: TGTGCCACCAGCAGAGATTACTCGGTATTAGACTTGTTCTTC. Translating gives CATSRDYSVLDLFF. Filled out from reference TRBV15 and TRBJ2-1, the complete variable domain reads DAMVIQNPRYQVTQFGKPVTLSCSQTLNHNVMYWYQQKSSQAPKLLFHYYDKDFNNEADTPDNFQSRRPNTSFCFLDIRSPGLGDTAMYLCATSRDYSVLDLFFGPGTRLTVL.

This chain uses TRBV5-1 with TRBJ2-3, with a weak D call TRBD2 (6 bases). V was pared by 4 bases and J by 5 bases, with 14 bases between. CDR1 SGHRS and CDR2 YFSETQ come from the germline V gene. The CDR3 has 14 amino acids. CDR3 sequence: CASSPRSAGDTQYF. Written as DNA, the CDR3 is TGCGCCAGCAGCCCCCGGTCAGCGGGAGATACGCAGTATTTT.

This clone showed up just a few times. The rearrangement links TRBV10-3 to TRBJ1-2; no clear D. V lost 7 bases and J lost 2, with 11 bases in between. The CDR3 length is 13 residues. Germline lookup yields CDR1 ENHRY and CDR2 SYGVKD. The CDR3 region has the DNA TGTGCCATCACGGCGGAGGAGAACTATGGCTACACCTTC. It specifies CAITAEENYGYTF.